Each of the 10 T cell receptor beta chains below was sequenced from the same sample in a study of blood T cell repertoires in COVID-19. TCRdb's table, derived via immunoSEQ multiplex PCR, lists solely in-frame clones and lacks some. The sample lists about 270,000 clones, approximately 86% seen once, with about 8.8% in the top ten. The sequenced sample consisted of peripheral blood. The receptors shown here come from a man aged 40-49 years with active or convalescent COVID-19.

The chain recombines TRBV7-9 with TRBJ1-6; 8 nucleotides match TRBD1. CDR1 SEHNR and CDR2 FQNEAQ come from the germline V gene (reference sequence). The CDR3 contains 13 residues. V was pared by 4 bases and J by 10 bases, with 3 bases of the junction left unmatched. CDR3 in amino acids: CASSSGQGSPLHF. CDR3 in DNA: TGTGCCAGCAGCTCCGGACAGGGCTCACCCCTCCACTTT.

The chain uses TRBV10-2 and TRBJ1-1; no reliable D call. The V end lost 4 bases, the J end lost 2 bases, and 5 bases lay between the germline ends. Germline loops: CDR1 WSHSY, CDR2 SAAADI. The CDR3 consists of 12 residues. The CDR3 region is CASSGANTEAFF. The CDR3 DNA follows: TGCGCCAGCAGTGGGGCAAACACTGAAGCTTTCTTT.

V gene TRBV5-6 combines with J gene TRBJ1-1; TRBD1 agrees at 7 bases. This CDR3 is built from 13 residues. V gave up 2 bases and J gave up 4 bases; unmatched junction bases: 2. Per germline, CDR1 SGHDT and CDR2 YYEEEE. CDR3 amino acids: CASSLGGGTEAFF. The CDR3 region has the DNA TGTGCCAGCAGCTTAGGGGGCGGCACTGAAGCTTTCTTT.

This CDR3 reads CAWSVTPGSSYNSPLHF. The CDR3 DNA follows: TGTGCCTGGAGTGTAACCCCGGGGAGCTCCTATAATTCACCCCTCCACTTT. V and J are TRBV30 and TRBJ1-6; D gene ambiguous. Germline CDR1 reads GTSNPN; CDR2 reads SVGIG (reference sequence). Trimming took 0 bases from V and 0 from J, leaving 12 bases between them. The CDR3 runs 17 residues.

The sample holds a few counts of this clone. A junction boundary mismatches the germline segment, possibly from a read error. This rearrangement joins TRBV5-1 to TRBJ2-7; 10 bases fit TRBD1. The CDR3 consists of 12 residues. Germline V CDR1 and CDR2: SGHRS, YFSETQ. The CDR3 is CASSLGDRGIHF. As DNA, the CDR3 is TGCGCCAGCAGCTTGGGGGACAGGGGAATTCACTTC. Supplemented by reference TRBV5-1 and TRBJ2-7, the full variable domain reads KAGVTQTPRYLIKTRGQQVTLSCSPISGHRSVSWYQQTPGQGLQFLFEYFSETQRNKGNFPGRFSGRQFSNSRSEMNVSTLELGDSALYLCASSLGDRGIHFGPGTRLTVT.

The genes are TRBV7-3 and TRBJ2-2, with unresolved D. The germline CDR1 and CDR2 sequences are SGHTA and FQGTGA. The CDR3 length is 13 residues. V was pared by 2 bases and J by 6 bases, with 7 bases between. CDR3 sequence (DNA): TGTGCCAGCAGCTTAGGGCCCTCCGGGGAGCTGTTTTTT. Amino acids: CASSLGPSGELFF. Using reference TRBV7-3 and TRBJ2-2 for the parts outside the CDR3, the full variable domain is GAGVSQTPSNKVTEKGKYVELRCDPISGHTALYWYRQSLGQGPEFLIYFQGTGAADDSGLPNDRFFAVRPEGSVSTLKIQRTERGDSAVYLCASSLGPSGELFFGEGSRLTVL.

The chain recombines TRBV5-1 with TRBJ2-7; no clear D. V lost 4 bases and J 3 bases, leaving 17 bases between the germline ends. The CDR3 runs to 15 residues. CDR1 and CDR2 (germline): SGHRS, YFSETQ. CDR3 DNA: TGCGCCAGCAGCCTGTACACAAATCAGGACTACGAGCAGTACTTC. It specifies CASSLYTNQDYEQYF.

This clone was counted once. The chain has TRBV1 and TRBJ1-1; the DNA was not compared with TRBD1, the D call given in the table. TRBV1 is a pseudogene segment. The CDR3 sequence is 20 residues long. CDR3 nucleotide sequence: TGCACCAGCAGCCATCTTAAGTCCGAGGGGGCTAAGGTTATGAACACTGAAGCTTTCTTT. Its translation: CTSSHLKSEGAKVMNTEAFF.

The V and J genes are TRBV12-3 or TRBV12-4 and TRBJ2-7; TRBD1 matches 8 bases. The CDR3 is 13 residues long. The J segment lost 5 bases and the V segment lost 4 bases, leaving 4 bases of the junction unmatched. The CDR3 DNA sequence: TGTGCCAGCAGTTCGGACAGGGCTCACGAGCAGTACTTC. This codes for CASSSDRAHEQYF.

Here the CDR3 reads CASSSSQIGTGGADTQYF. CDR3 sequence (DNA): TGCGCCAGCAGCTCATCACAGATTGGGACAGGGGGCGCAGATACGCAGTATTTT. This chain links TRBV5-1 with TRBJ2-3; 12 bases match TRBD1. This CDR3 is built from 18 residues. CDR1 SGHRS and CDR2 YFSETQ come from the germline V gene. Trimming removed 3 bases from V and 4 bases from J; junction bases left unmatched: 12.